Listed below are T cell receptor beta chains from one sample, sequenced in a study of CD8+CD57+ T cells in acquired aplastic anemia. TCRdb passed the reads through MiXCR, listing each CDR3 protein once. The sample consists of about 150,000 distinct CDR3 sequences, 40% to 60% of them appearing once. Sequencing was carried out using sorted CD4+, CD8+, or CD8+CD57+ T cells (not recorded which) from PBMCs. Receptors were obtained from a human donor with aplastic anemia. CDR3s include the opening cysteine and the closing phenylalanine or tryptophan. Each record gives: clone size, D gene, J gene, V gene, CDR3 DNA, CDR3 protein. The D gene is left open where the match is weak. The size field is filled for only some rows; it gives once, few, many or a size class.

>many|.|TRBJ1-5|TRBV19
TGTGCCAGTAGTCCCCCCTGGGATTCGGGATCTTGGCATTTT
CASSPPWDSGSWHF
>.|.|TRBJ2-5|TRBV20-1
TGCAGTGCTAAATATTGGGACGTCCAAGAGACCCAGTACTTC
CSAKYWDVQETQYF
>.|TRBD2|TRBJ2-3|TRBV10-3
TGTGCCATCAGTGAGATCGGACTAGCGGGGGGCACAGATACGCAGTATTTT
CAISEIGLAGGTDTQYF
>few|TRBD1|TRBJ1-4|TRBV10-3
TGTGCCATCAGTGTGACAGGGCGTGGGGAAAAACTGTTTTTT
CAISVTGRGEKLFF
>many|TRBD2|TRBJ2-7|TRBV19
TGTGCCAGTATGTCCCCGACTAGCGGGAGAAACACCTACGAGCAGTACTTC
CASMSPTSGRNTYEQYF
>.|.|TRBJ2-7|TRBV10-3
TGTGCCATCAGTGAGTCGTCCTACGAGCAGTGCTTC
CAISESSYEQCF
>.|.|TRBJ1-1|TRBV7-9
TGTGCCAGCAGCTTAGAAGTCGCTGAAGCTTTCTTT
CASSLEVAEAFF
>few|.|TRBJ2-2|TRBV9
TGTGCCAGCAGCGTAGGGTCCTGGTGGAGGGGTAGTCTAGACGCGAACACCGGGGAGCTGTTTTTT
CASSVGSWWRGSLDANTGELFF
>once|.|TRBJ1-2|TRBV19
TGTGCCAGTACTGGCAGTTCAACTTATGGCTACACCTTC
CASTGSSTYGYTF
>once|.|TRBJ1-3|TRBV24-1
TGTGCCACCAGTGGTGCCAAGGAGATTGGAAGCACCATATATTTT
CATSGAKEIGSTIYF
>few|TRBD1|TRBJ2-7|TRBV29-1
TGCAGCGTTGCTGGGGGACAGGGCTACGAGCAGTACTTC
CSVAGGQGYEQYF
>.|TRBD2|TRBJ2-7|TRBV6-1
TGTGCCGTTGGTCAGCGGGACGCTTCTTACGAGCAGTACTTC
CAVGQRDASYEQYF
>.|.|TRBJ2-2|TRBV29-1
TGCAGCGTTGGGGCCGGCACCGGGGAGCTGTTTTTT
CSVGAGTGELFF
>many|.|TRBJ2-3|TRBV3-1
TGTGCCAGCAGCCAAGTTATGAGCCGCACAGATACGCAGTATTTT
CASSQVMSRTDTQYF
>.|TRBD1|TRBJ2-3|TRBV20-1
TGCAGTGCTAGCCTGACAGGGAGCACAGATACGCAGTATTTT
CSASLTGSTDTQYF
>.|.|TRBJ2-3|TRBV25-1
TGTGCCAGCAGGGGGGTTAGGACTAGCACAGATACGCAGTATTTT
CASRGVRTSTDTQYF
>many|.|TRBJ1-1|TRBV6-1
TGTGCCAGCCCAAGCGGGGTGAACACTGAAGCTTTCTTT
CASPSGVNTEAFF
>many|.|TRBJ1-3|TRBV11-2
TGTGCCAGCAGCTTCTTAGGAAACACCATATATTTT
CASSFLGNTIYF
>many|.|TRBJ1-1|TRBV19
TGTGCCAGTAGTTCTCCCCCGGCAGGGACCTTCTTT
CASSSPPAGTFF
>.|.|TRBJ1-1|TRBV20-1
TGCAGTGCTCGACACCCTCAAGGCACTGAAGCTTTCTTT
CSARHPQGTEAFF
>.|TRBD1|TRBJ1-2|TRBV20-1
TGCAGTGCTAGGTCCGGGACAGGGTATGGCTACACCTTC
CSARSGTGYGYTF
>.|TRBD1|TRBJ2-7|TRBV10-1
TGCGCCAGCAGTGAGGGACCGGGACAGGGGTATGAGCAGTACTTC
CASSEGPGQGYEQYF
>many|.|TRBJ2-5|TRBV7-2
TGTGCCAGCAGCCTACTATTGTACCAAGAGACCCAGTACTTC
CASSLLLYQETQYF
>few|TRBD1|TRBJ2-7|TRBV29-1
TGCAGCGTTGAAGGTGGGGGACAGGGCTACGAGCAGTACTTC
CSVEGGGQGYEQYF
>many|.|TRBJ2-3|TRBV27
TGTGCCAGCAGTCCGGGACTCAATACGCAGTATTTT
CASSPGLNTQYF
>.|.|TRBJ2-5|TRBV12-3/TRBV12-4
TGTGCCAGCAGTTGGACACGCGAGACCCAGTACTTC
CASSWTRETQYF
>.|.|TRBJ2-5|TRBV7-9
TGTGCCAGCAGCGGTCAGTACCAAGAGACCCAGTACTTC
CASSGQYQETQYF
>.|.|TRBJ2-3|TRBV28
TGTGCCAGCAGTTTTTTAAGCGGGACAGATACGCAGTATTTT
CASSFLSGTDTQYF
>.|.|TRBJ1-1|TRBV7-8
TGTGCCAGCAGCTTAAGACACACTGCGACTGAAGCTTTCTTT
CASSLRHTATEAFF
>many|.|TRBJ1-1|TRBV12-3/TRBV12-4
TGTGCCAGCAGTCTGGGGACACCGAACACTGAAGCTTTCTTT
CASSLGTPNTEAFF
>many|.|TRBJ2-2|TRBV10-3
TGTGCCATCAGTGAGCCCGGTGGAGGGGGTGGGAACACCGGGGAGCTGTTTTTT
CAISEPGGGGGNTGELFF
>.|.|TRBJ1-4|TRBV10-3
TGTGCCATCAGTGACCTCCCCGATGAAAAACTGTTTTTT
CAISDLPDEKLFF
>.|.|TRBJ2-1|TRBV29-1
TGCAGCGTCTCCCCGGGAGTCAAGGATGAGCAGTTCTTC
CSVSPGVKDEQFF
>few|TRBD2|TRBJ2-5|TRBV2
TGTGCCAGCAGTGAGCTAGCGGGAGGGCCAGAGACCCAGTACTTC
CASSELAGGPETQYF
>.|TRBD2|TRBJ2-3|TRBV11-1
TGTGCCAGCAGCGGGACTAGCGGGAGGTCCGGCTGGGATACGCAGTATTTT
CASSGTSGRSGWDTQYF
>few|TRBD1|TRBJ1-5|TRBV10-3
TGTGCCATCAGTGATACTAGGACAGGGCAGGGTCAGCCCCAGCATTTT
CAISDTRTGQGQPQHF
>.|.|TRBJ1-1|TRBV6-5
TGTGCCAGCAGTTACTCCCTAGGGGCCTCAAACACTGAAGCTTTCTTT
CASSYSLGASNTEAFF
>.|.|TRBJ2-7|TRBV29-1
TGCAGCGTTGAAGGCTCCAGCTTGGCGCAGTACTTC
CSVEGSSLAQYF
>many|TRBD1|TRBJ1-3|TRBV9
TGTGCCAGCAGCGTAGATACACAGGGGGACGGAAACACCATATATTTT
CASSVDTQGDGNTIYF
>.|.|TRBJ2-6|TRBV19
TGTGCCAGTAGTATTAGCATCTCTGGGGCCAACGTCCTGACTTTC
CASSISISGANVLTF
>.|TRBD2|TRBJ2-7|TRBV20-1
TGCCGTGCAACCACTAGCGCGACCTACGAGCAGTACTTC
CRATTSATYEQYF
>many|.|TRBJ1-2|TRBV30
TGTGCCTGGGACCAAGAGAGTGGCTACACCTTC
CAWDQESGYTF
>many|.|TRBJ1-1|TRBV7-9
TGTGCCAGTGACGGAAGCTTGAACACTGAAGCTTTCTTT
CASDGSLNTEAFF
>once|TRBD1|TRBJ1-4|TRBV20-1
TGCAGTGCGAATTGGGGGACAGAGAATGAAAAACTGTTTTTT
CSANWGTENEKLFF
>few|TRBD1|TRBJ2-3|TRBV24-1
TGTGCCACCGAAGGACAGGGCACAGATACGCAGTATTTT
CATEGQGTDTQYF